In its sample, the clone carrying this TCR beta chain was seen once. This sample stems from a study of OX40 agonist ivuxolimab in advanced cancers. Sequencing used immunoSEQ multiplex PCR; TCRdb keeps in-frame clones, though not all of them. The sample includes just under 80,000 clones, 84% of them seen just once. This clonotype originated in an adult with an advanced solid tumor such as melanoma, head and neck, liver or kidney cancer. The source was CD4+ or CD8+ T cells sorted from blood, collected in a trial of the OX40 agonist ivuxolimab.

The CDR3 sequence is CATTQGNVNTEAFF. DNA of the CDR3: TGTGCCACCACCCAGGGGAACGTGAACACTGAAGCTTTCTTT. The chain has TRBV7-9 and TRBJ1-1; D perhaps matches TRBD1 (6 bases). Germline V lookup: CDR1 SEHNR, CDR2 FQNEAQ (reference sequence). V shed 10 bases and J shed 0 bases, with 15 bases lying between them. The CDR3 loop spans 14 amino acids.